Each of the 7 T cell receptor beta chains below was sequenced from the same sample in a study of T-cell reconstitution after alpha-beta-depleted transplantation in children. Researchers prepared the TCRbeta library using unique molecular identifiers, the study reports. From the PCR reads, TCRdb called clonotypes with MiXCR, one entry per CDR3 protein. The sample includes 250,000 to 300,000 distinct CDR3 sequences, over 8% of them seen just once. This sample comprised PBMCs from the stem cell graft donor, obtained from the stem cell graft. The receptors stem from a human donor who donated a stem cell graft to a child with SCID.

In DNA form, the CDR3 reads TGTGCCAGCAGTGAATCCGTTCGCGGGGGCACAGATACGCAGTATTTT. Protein sequence: CASSESVRGGTDTQYF. The rearrangement joins TRBV6-1 to TRBJ2-3, with D perhaps matching TRBD2 (6 bases). Germline CDR1 and CDR2: MNHNS and SASEGT. With 2 bases removed from V and 1 base from J, the gap between germline ends came to 13 bases. The length of the CDR3 is 16 residues.

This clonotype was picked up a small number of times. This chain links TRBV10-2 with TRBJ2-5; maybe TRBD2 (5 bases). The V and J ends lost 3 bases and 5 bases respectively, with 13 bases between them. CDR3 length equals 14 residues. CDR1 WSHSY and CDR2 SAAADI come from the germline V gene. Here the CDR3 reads CASSDLLESETQYF. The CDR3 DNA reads TGCGCCAGCAGTGACCTACTAGAATCCGAGACCCAGTACTTC.

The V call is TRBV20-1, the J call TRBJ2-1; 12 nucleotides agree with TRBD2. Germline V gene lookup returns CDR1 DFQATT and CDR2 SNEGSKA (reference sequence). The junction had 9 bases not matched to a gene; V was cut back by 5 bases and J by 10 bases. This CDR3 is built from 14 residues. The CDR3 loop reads CSAVLAGGPSEQFF. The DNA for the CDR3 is TGCAGTGCTGTCCTAGCGGGGGGGCCGAGCGAGCAGTTCTTC.

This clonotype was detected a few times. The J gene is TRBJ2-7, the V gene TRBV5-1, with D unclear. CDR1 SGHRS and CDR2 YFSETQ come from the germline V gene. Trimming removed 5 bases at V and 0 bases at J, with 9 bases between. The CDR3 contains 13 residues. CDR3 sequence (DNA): TGCGCCAGCAGACAGATGCACTCCTACGAGCAGTACTTC. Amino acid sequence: CASRQMHSYEQYF.

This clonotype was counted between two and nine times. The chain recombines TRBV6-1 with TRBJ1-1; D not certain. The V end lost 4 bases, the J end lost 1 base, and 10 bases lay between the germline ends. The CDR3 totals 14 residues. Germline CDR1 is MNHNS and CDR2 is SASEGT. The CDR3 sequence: CASSVDSGNTEAFF. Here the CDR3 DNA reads TGTGCCAGCAGTGTGGATTCGGGGAACACTGAAGCTTTCTTT.

CDR3 loop: CASSLGRSGTTETYEQYF. The CDR3 DNA reads as TGCGCCAGCAGCTTGGGACGATCCGGGACAACCGAAACCTACGAGCAGTACTTC. The chain uses TRBV5-1 and TRBJ2-7; D might be TRBD1 (6 bases). The CDR3 contains 18 residues. CDR1 is SGHRS, CDR2 YFSETQ, per germline. Trimming pared 0 bases from V and 2 bases from J, leaving 21 bases between.

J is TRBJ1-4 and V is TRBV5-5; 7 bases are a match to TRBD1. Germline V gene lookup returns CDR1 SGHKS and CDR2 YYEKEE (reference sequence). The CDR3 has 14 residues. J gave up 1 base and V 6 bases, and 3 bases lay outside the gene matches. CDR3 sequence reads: CASTRDRTNEKLFF. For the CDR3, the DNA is TGTGCCAGCACCCGGGACAGAACTAATGAAAAACTGTTTTTT.